Sequencing of this T cell receptor beta chain was carried out in a study of cytotoxic CD8 clonotypes in ibrutinib-treated CLL. About the study: By median around 66 months, about twelve had progressed and about 14 stayed remitted; responses had been 2 complete and roughly 25 partial.

Remarks on this clone: Its antigen is not known.

Trimming stripped 4 bases from V and 0 bases from J, with 16 bases between. This CDR3 has 16 residues. CDR1 is SGHRS, CDR2 YFSETQ, per germline. TCRdb's copy holds only in-frame clones and misses some; the assay was immunoSEQ multiplex PCR. This table holds about 200,000 clones, 72% found once. Study-wide points: Baseline clonality exceeded age-matched healthy donors and tracked circulating CD8+ T-cell counts. Treatment saw public clonotypes, which were uncommon, either contract or stay stable. Clonality grew at ibrutinib response; at progression, it decreased back toward baseline.

V usage is TRBV5-1 and J usage is TRBJ2-5; TRBD2 is a possible D gene (5 bases). Sequencing was performed on PBMCs, taken after 24 months of ibrutinib treatment. This receptor was taken from a human donor with chronic lymphocytic leukemia. The CDR3 region has the DNA TGCGCCAGCAGCCCCGGGATTCGTGCGAACCAAGAGACCCAGTACTTC. Encoded protein: CASSPGIRANQETQYF.